This T cell receptor (beta chain) was captured by sequencing in a study of T cells in Graves' hyperthyroidism and ophthalmopathy. Findings and caveats of the study: Ophthalmopathy was told apart from stable hyperthyroidism by a 13 V-J model. Blood also contained most expanded thyroid clonotypes above 0.001.

Per germline, CDR1 MNHNS and CDR2 SASEGT. The CDR3 is 13 residues long. Trimming left V 3 bases short and J 7 bases short, with 7 bases between. RNA transcripts were the template for amplifying TCR beta CDR3 regions. HTBI primers drove first-round RT-PCR of the TCR CDR3. TCRdb recomputed calls from the multiplex PCR reads with MiXCR, one row per CDR3 protein. The sample yields 380,000 or so distinct CDR3 sequences, approximately 15% seen once. Those with hyperthyroidism were 18 to 65 years old, newly diagnosed, and ill for under 2 months. Used for diagnoses were clinical symptoms, serum thyroxine and TRAb, thyroid ultrasound and orbital computed tomography. This clonotype was observed many times. Its cognate antigen is unknown.

The specimen sequenced was blood. The receptor comes from a woman in her 30s with Graves' hyperthyroidism. The rearrangement links TRBV6-1 to TRBJ1-6; D gene unclear. As DNA, the CDR3 is TGTGCCAGCAGTGATTTGGGGAATTCACCCCTCCACTTT. Translation gives CASSDLGNSPLHF.